The entry that follows covers one T cell receptor (beta chain) sequence. This entry belongs to a study of OX40 agonist ivuxolimab in advanced cancers. Assay: immunoSEQ multiplex PCR; the TCRdb copy retains only in-frame clones and omits some. The data contain around 53,000 clones, roughly 84% of them seen just once; the ten biggest clones take up approximately 0.61%. This CDR3 is built from 15 residues. Germline lookup yields CDR1 LNHNV and CDR2 YYDKDF (reference sequence). V gave up 7 bases and J gave up 4 bases, with 19 bases separating them. Source: CD4+ or CD8+ T cells sorted from blood, taken in a trial of the OX40 agonist ivuxolimab. This sequence originates from an adult with an advanced solid tumor such as melanoma, head and neck, liver or kidney cancer. The V gene is TRBV15, the J gene TRBJ1-1; D is perhaps TRBD1 (6 bases). CDR3 sequence: CATTPFLGALTEAFF. Written as DNA, the CDR3 is TGTGCCACCACCCCCTTTTTGGGGGCTCTCACTGAAGCTTTCTTT.